Below, 7 T cell receptor beta chains from the same sample are listed, as sequenced in a study of tumor-infiltrating lymphocytes in localized non-small cell lung cancer. Libraries were prepared by immunoSEQ multiplex PCR; TCRdb keeps only in-frame clonotypes and omits some of them. The data hold 15,000 to 20,000 clones, with 70% to 75% observed a single time. Sequences were obtained from lung tumor tissue. Receptor source: a human donor with non-small cell lung cancer.

CDR3 amino acids: CASRPGTSGANVLTF. CDR3 sequence (DNA): TGTGCCAGTCGCCCGGGGACCTCTGGGGCCAACGTCCTGACTTTC. The rearrangement links TRBV19 to TRBJ2-6; D is perhaps TRBD1 or TRBD2 (5 bases each). The V gene lost 8 bases and the J gene lost 0 bases, with 11 bases spanning the gap. This CDR3 spans 15 amino acids. Germline V CDR1 and CDR2: LNHDA, SQIVND (reference sequence). The whole variable domain, remainder taken from reference TRBV19 and TRBJ2-6, is DGGITQSPKYLFRKEGQNVTLSCEQNLNHDAMYWYRQDPGQGLRLIYYSQIVNDFQKGDIAEGYSVSREKKESFPLTVTSAQKNPTAFYLCASRPGTSGANVLTFGAGSRLTVL.

The rearrangement joins TRBV15 to TRBJ1-1, with a tentative D call TRBD1 (5 bases). Per germline, CDR1 LNHNV and CDR2 YYDKDF (reference sequence). CDR3 length: 15 residues. The V gene lost 1 base and the J gene lost 3 bases, with 12 bases spanning the gap. The CDR3 reads CATSRGSSGDTEAFF. The DNA for the CDR3 is TGTGCCACCAGCAGAGGGTCGTCGGGGGACACTGAAGCTTTCTTT.

V gene TRBV29-1 combines with J gene TRBJ1-2; 7 nucleotides align to TRBD1. The junction had 16 bases not matched to a gene; V was cut back by 7 bases and J by 5 bases. The CDR3 sequence is 15 residues long. Germline V gene lookup returns CDR1 SQVTM and CDR2 ANQGSEA. The CDR3 DNA is TGCAGCGCTGCTGTGTTCTACAGGGGACGGTATGGCTACACCTTC. It codes for CSAAVFYRGRYGYTF.

This clone was counted a few times. The genes are TRBV19 and TRBJ2-2; D gene ambiguous. The CDR3 has 14 residues. Looked up from germline, CDR1 is LNHDA and CDR2 is SQIVND (reference sequence). V lost 6 bases, J lost 0 bases, and 8 bases lay in between. The CDR3 sequence is CASRLIANTGELFF. In nucleotides, the CDR3 is TGTGCCAGTAGACTGATTGCGAACACCGGGGAGCTGTTTTTT.

The chain has TRBV28 and TRBJ2-3; D is uncertain. The germline CDR1 and CDR2 sequences are MDHEN and SYDVKM. Trimming took 5 bases from V and 5 from J, leaving 8 bases between them. The CDR3 is 12 amino acids. CDR3 in DNA: TGTGCCAGCAGTCTCTACCTAGATACGCAGTATTTT. Its translation is CASSLYLDTQYF.

The chain links TRBV11-2 to TRBJ2-3; 10 nucleotides line up with TRBD1. With V trimmed by 4 bases and J by 5 bases, 12 bases remained unmatched. Per the germline V gene, CDR1 is SGHAT and CDR2 is FQNNGV. This CDR3 comprises 17 residues. DNA of the CDR3: TGTGCCAGCAGCTCAACACATGGACAGGGGGTTAGAGATACGCAGTATTTT. Its translation is CASSSTHGQGVRDTQYF.

The CDR3 nucleotides read TGTGCCAGCAGTTTAAAGGGGGGAGGGTTGGAAGAGACCCAGTACTTC. This encodes CASSLKGGGLEETQYF. This chain uses TRBV2 with TRBJ2-5; tentatively, D is TRBD2 (7 bases). Germline V gene lookup returns CDR1 SNHLY and CDR2 FYNNEI. The length of the CDR3 is 16 residues. The ends were cut back, 5 bases at V and 3 bases at J, with 19 bases in the middle. The variable domain in full, with the rest retrieved from reference TRBV2 and TRBJ2-5, is EPEVTQTPSHQVTQMGQEVILRCVPISNHLYFYWYRQILGQKVEFLVSFYNNEISEKSEIFDDQFSVERPDGSNFTLKIRSTKLEDSAMYFCASSLKGGGLEETQYFGPGTRLLVL.